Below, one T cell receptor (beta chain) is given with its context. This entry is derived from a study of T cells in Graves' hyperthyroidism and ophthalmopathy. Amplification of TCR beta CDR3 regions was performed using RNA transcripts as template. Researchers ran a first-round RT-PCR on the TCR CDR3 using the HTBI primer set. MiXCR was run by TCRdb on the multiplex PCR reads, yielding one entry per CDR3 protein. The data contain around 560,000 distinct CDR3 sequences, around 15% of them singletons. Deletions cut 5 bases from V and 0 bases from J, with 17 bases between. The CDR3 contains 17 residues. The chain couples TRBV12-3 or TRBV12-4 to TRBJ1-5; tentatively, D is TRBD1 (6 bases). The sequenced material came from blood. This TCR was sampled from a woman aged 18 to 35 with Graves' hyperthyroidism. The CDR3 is CASSTRLQGGSNQPQHF. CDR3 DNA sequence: TGTGCCAGCAGTACCCGTCTACAGGGAGGTAGCAATCAGCCCCAGCATTTT.